The following is a T cell receptor beta chain sequence with its context. The source of the sample is a study of blood T cell repertoires in COVID-19. About the research overall: Researchers got acute and convalescent COVID-19 samples from the United States, Italy and Spain.

Deletions cut 3 bases from V and 1 base from J, with 8 bases between. Germline CDR1 and CDR2: SQVTM and ANQGSEA. CDR3 length: 13 amino acids. Clones were sequenced by immunoSEQ multiplex PCR, and TCRdb holds only the in-frame ones, with some missing. The sample consists of a few hundred thousand clones, 87% of them appearing once. The recovered donors of Cohort 3 showed two negative PCRs, clearance, or symptom resolution. The TCR was taken from a woman aged 25 to 39 who had recovered from COVID-19. The rearrangement links TRBV29-1 to TRBJ2-3; possible D gene TRBD1, 5 bases. The sequencing sample was made of PBMCs or T cells enriched from blood (not recorded which). This chain's CDR3 is CSVDPQGTDTQYF. CDR3 sequence (DNA): TGCAGCGTTGACCCACAGGGCACAGATACGCAGTATTTT.